The entry that follows covers one T cell receptor (beta chain) sequence. Its antigen is not identified. The data were produced by immunoSEQ multiplex PCR, yet TCRdb's version contains in-frame clones alone and is incomplete. The sample lists about 95,000 clones, about four fifths occurring once. The study treated chemo-refractory metastatic non-small-cell lung cancer patients with focal radiation plus ipilimumab CTLA-4 blockade. V shed 3 bases and J shed 1 base, with 24 bases lying between them. CDR1 and CDR2 (germline): GTSNPN, SVGIG (reference sequence). This CDR3 has 18 amino acids. The data stem from a study of radiotherapy plus CTLA-4 blockade in lung cancer. Across the study: About 20% of patients responded objectively, and roughly 34% achieved disease control.

Study observations and caveats: Reports identified early blood T cell clone dynamics, with interferon-beta, as the best response predictor. In blood, TCR clones derived from the tumor expanded after radiotherapy plus ipilimumab.

This TCR was recovered from a human donor with non-small cell lung cancer who had stable disease on radiotherapy plus ipilimumab. The rearrangement joins TRBV30 to TRBJ1-1; weak D call: TRBD1 (6 bases). The specimen was peripheral blood, collected from a patient treated with radiotherapy plus ipilimumab. CDR3 residues: CAWRRIGLQGPENTEAFF. DNA for the CDR3: TGTGCCTGGAGGCGGATTGGGCTCCAGGGGCCGGAGAACACTGAAGCTTTCTTT.